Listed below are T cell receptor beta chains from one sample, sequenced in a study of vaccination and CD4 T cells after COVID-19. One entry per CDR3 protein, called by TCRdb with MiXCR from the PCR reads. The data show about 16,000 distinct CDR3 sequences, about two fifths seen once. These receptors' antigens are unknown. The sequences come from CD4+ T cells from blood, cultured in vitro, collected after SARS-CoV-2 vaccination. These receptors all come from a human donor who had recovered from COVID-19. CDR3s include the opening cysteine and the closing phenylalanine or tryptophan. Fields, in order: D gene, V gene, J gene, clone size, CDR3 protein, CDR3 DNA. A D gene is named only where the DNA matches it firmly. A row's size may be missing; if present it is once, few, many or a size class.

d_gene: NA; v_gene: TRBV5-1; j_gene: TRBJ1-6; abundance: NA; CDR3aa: CASSFEGVSPLHF; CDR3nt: TGCGCCAGCAGCTTCGAGGGTGTTTCACCCCTCCACTTT
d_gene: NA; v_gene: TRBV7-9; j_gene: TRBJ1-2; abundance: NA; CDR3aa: CASSPEWGDLYGYTF; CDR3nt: TGTGCCAGCAGCCCAGAATGGGGGGACCTCTATGGCTACACCTTC
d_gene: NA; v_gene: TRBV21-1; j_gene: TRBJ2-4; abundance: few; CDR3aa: CASSTPRIQYF; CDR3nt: TGTGCCAGCAGCACCCCGAGGATTCAGTACTTC
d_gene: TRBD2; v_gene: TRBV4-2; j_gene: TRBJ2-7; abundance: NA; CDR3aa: CASSPVGGSYEQYF; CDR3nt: TGTGCCAGCAGCCCAGTCGGGGGGTCCTACGAGCAGTACTTC
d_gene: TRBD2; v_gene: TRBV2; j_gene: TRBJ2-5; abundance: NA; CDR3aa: CASSVPGLAVRGQETQYF; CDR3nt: TGTGCCAGCAGCGTCCCGGGACTAGCGGTGCGGGGCCAAGAGACCCAGTACTTC
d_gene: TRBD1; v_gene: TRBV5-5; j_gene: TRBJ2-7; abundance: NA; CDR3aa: CASSRDRFTYEQYF; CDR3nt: TGTGCCAGCAGCAGGGACAGGTTCACTTACGAGCAGTACTTC
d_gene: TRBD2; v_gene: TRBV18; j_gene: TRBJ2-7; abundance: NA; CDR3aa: CASSDRLAGFHEQYF; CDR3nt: TGTGCCAGCTCAGACCGACTAGCGGGTTTCCACGAGCAGTACTTC
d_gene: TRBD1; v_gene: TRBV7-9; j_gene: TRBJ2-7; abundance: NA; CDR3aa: CASSFMGQKPTF; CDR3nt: TGTGCCAGCAGCTTTATGGGACAGAAGCCCACCTTC
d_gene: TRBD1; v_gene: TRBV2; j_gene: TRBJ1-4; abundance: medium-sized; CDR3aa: CASLNGLGGQGGEKLFF; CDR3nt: TGTGCCAGTTTAAACGGACTAGGGGGACAGGGAGGCGAAAAACTGTTTTTT
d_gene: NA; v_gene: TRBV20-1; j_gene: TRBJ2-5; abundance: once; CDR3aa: CSAVNIKETQYF; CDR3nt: TGCAGTGCTGTGAACATTAAAGAGACCCAGTACTTC
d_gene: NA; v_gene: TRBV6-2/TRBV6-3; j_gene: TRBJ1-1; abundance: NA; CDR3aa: CASSYYQVNTEAFF; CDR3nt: TGTGCCAGCAGTTACTATCAGGTGAACACTGAAGCTTTCTTT
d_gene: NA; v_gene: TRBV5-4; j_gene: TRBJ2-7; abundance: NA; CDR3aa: CASSFGGGQFAYEQYF; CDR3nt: TGTGCCAGCAGCTTCGGAGGGGGACAGTTCGCCTACGAGCAGTACTTC
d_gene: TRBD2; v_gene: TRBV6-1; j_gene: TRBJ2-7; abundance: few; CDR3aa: CASRGLAGRRDEQYF; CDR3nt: TGTGCCAGCAGAGGACTAGCGGGAAGGAGGGACGAGCAGTACTTC
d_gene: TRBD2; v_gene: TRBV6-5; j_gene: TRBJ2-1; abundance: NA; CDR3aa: CASSYSGAGGTYNEQFF; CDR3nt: TGTGCCAGCAGTTACTCCGGGGCGGGAGGGACTTACAATGAGCAGTTCTTC
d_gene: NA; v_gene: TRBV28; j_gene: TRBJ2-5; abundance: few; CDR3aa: CASGGAQETQYF; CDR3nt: TGTGCCAGCGGGGGGGCCCAAGAGACCCAGTACTTC
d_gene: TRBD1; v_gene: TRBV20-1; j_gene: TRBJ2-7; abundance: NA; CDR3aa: CSTGTGTYEQYF; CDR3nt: TGCAGTACCGGGACAGGGACCTACGAGCAGTACTTC
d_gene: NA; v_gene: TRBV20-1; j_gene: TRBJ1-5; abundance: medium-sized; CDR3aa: CSALRGNQPQHF; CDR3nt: TGCAGTGCTTTAAGAGGCAATCAGCCCCAGCATTTT
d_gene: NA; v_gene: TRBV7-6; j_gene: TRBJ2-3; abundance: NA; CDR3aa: CASSQTRRIGSTDTQYF; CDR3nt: TGTGCCAGCAGCCAAACACGACGGATAGGCAGCACAGATACGCAGTATTTT
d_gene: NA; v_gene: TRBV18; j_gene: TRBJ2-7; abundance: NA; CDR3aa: CASSPRGGNEQYF; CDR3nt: TGTGCCAGCTCACCACGAGGGGGGAACGAGCAGTACTTC
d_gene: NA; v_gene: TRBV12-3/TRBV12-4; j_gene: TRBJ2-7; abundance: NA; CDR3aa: CASTVLGSYEQYF; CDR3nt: TGTGCCAGCACCGTTCTGGGTAGCTACGAGCAGTACTTC
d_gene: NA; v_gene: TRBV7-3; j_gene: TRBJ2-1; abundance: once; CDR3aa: CASSPSNRDEQFF; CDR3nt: TGTGCCAGCAGCCCGTCTAACCGCGATGAGCAGTTCTTC
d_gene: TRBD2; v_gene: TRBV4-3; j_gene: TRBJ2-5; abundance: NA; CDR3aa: CASSQAGGGETQYF; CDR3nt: TGCGCCAGCAGCCAAGCGGGAGGTGGAGAGACCCAGTACTTC
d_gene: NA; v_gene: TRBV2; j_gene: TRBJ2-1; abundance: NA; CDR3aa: CASIGRNEQFF; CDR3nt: TGTGCCAGCATAGGGAGGAATGAGCAGTTCTTC
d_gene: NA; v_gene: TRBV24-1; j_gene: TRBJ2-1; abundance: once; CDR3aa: CATPGTAPGEQFF; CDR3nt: TGTGCCACCCCCGGGACCGCGCCGGGAGAGCAGTTCTTC
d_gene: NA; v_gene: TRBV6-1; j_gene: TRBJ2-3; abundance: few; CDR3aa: CASSITLGMLDTQYF; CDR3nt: TGTGCCAGCAGTATTACTCTGGGGATGTTAGATACGCAGTATTTT
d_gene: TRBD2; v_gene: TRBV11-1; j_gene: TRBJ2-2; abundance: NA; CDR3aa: CASSQLAGVVTGELFF; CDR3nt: TGTGCCAGCAGCCAACTAGCGGGAGTGGTCACCGGGGAGCTGTTTTTT
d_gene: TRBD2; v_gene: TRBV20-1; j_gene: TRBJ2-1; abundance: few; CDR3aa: CSARLGTSGYNEQFF; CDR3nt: TGCAGTGCTAGATTAGGGACTAGCGGGTACAATGAGCAGTTCTTC
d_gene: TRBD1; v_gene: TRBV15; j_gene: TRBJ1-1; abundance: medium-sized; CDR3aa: CATSLDRGEAFF; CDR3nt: TGTGCCACCAGCCTAGACAGGGGCGAAGCTTTCTTT
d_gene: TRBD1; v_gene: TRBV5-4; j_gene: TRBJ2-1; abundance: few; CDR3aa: CASSLSQGFYNEQFF; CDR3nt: TGTGCCAGCAGCTTGTCACAGGGGTTCTACAATGAGCAGTTCTTC
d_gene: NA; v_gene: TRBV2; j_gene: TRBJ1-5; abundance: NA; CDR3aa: CASRDKGVDQPQHF; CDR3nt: TGTGCCAGCAGAGACAAGGGGGTTGATCAGCCCCAGCATTTT
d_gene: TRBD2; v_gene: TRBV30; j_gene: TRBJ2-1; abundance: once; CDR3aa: CAWNRGLAVYNEQFF; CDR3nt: TGTGCCTGGAATAGGGGACTAGCGGTATACAATGAGCAGTTCTTC
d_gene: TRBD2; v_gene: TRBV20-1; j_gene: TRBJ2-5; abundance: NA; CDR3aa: CSAQTGREVEETQYF; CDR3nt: TGCAGTGCCCAAACTGGTCGGGAGGTGGAAGAGACCCAGTACTTC
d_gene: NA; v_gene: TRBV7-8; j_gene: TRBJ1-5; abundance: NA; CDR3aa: CASSRNPGRVSNQPQHF; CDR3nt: TGTGCCAGCAGCCGAAATCCTGGCAGGGTCAGCAATCAGCCCCAGCATTTT